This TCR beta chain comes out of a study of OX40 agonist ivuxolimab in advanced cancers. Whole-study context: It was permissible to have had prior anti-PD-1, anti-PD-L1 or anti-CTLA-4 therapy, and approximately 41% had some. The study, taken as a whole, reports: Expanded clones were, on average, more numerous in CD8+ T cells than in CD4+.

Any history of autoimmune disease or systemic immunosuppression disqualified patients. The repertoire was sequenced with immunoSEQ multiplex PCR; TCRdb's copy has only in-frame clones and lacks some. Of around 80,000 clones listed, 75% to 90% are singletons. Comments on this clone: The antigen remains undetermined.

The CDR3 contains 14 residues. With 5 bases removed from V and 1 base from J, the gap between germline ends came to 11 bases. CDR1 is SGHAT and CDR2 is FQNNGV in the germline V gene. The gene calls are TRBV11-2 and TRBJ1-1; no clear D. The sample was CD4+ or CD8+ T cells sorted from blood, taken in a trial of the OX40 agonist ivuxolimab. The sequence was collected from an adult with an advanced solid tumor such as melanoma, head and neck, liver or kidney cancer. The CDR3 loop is CASSTDPRNTEAFF. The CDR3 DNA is TGTGCCAGCAGCACGGACCCGAGGAACACTGAAGCTTTCTTT.